The rows below give T cell receptor beta chains drawn from one sample of a study of blood T cells in healthy people across ages. TCRdb fed the 5' RACE reads into MiXCR, producing one record per CDR3 protein. The top ten clones hold roughly 14% of a sample with 650,000 to 700,000 distinct CDR3 sequences, approximately 52% of them seen once. The specimen was blood. The source is a woman older than 75 in good health. Both conserved end residues are part of each CDR3. A D gene is named only where the DNA matches it firmly. Only part of the rows carry a size: once, few, many, or a class if the clone is expanded.

j_gene,abundance,v_gene,d_gene,CDR3aa,CDR3nt
TRBJ1-5,few,TRBV5-1,TRBD1,CASSQGTGGQPQHF,TGCGCCAGCAGCCAAGGGACAGGGGGGCAGCCCCAGCATTTT
TRBJ1-4,-,TRBV5-1,-,CVSSLGVTNEKLFF,TGCGTCAGCAGCTTGGGGGTAACTAATGAAAAACTGTTTTTT
TRBJ1-1,-,TRBV5-1,-,CASSWGPDTEAFF,TGCGCCAGCAGCTGGGGGCCGGATACTGAAGCTTTCTTT
TRBJ2-4,few,TRBV21-1,-,CASSKANSLAKNIQYF,TGTGCCAGCAGCAAAGCAAACAGTTTAGCCAAAAACATTCAGTACTTC
TRBJ1-3,-,TRBV9,-,CASSVGAIGNTIYF,TGTGCCAGCAGCGTGGGGGCGATCGGAAACACCATATATTTT
TRBJ1-1,-,TRBV7-9,TRBD1,CASSEPGGLSTEAFF,TGTGCCAGTAGCGAACCAGGGGGCTTGAGCACTGAAGCTTTCTTT
TRBJ2-2,-,TRBV2,TRBD1,CASGGQGNTGELFF,TGTGCCAGTGGGGGACAGGGGAACACCGGGGAGCTGTTTTTT
TRBJ2-7,once,TRBV5-5,TRBD1,CASSLWDRAPYEQYF,TGTGCCAGCAGCTTGTGGGACAGGGCACCCTACGAGCAGTACTTC
TRBJ1-2,-,TRBV6-5,TRBD1,CASTRQGRGYTF,TGTGCCAGCACTCGACAGGGCCGCGGCTACACCTTC
TRBJ2-1,-,TRBV7-9,-,CASTPDDEQFF,TGTGCCAGCACCCCCGATGATGAGCAGTTCTTC
TRBJ2-5,many,TRBV7-2,-,CASSPQQPGLRQQYF,TGTGCCAGCAGCCCCCAACAACCAGGATTACGACAGCAGTACTTC
TRBJ1-2,few,TRBV18,TRBD1,CASSHGQGAIGGYTF,TGTGCCAGCTCTCACGGACAGGGCGCCATCGGTGGCTACACCTTC
TRBJ2-2,-,TRBV29-1,TRBD1,CSVNRGVNTGELFF,TGCAGCGTGAACAGGGGGGTCAACACCGGGGAGCTGTTTTTT
TRBJ2-3,many,TRBV5-1,TRBD1,CASRQGELDTQYF,TGCGCCAGCAGGCAGGGGGAGTTAGATACGCAGTATTTT
TRBJ2-2,-,TRBV12-3/TRBV12-4,-,CASGIQGPNTGELFF,TGTGCCAGCGGGATACAGGGACCGAACACCGGGGAGCTGTTTTTT
TRBJ1-2,-,TRBV6-5,-,CASSYAGQPNYGYTF,TGTGCCAGCAGTTACGCTGGACAGCCCAACTATGGCTACACCTTC
TRBJ2-1,many,TRBV7-9,TRBD2,CASSLRPSERGTNEQFF,TGTGCCAGCAGCTTACGGCCCAGTGAGCGGGGGACGAATGAGCAGTTCTTC
TRBJ2-7,once,TRBV10-3,-,CAITRGQTYEQYF,TGTGCCATCACCCGGGGGCAGACCTACGAGCAGTACTTC
TRBJ2-3,-,TRBV11-2,TRBD2,CASSFRAGGNRDTQYF,TGTGCCAGCAGCTTCCGAGCCGGGGGGAACAGAGATACGCAGTATTTT
TRBJ1-5,-,TRBV30,-,CAWKDRLRGPYQPQHF,TGTGCCTGGAAGGATAGGCTCCGGGGACCCTATCAGCCCCAGCATTTT
TRBJ2-3,few,TRBV9,-,CASSVTGRGWAGTQYF,TGTGCCAGCAGCGTAACAGGGAGGGGCTGGGCAGGTACGCAGTATTTT
TRBJ2-6,many,TRBV29-1,TRBD1,CSVETGSGANVLTF,TGCAGCGTCGAGACAGGGTCAGGGGCCAACGTCCTGACTTTC
TRBJ2-2,-,TRBV7-8,-,CASSLVLGNGAGELFF,TGTGCCAGCAGCTTAGTGTTGGGAAACGGCGCCGGGGAGCTGTTTTTT
TRBJ2-3,-,TRBV18,-,CASSPNRQEVPDTQYF,TGTGCCAGCTCACCAAACAGACAGGAGGTACCAGATACGCAGTATTTT
TRBJ2-1,once,TRBV28,-,CASREDSSSYNDQFF,TGTGCCAGCAGGGAAGACAGTAGCTCCTACAATGATCAGTTCTTC
TRBJ2-1,-,TRBV18,-,CASSGSDEQFF,TGTGCCAGCTCAGGGAGCGATGAGCAGTTCTTC
TRBJ1-1,-,TRBV10-3,-,CAISETDRPNTEAFF,TGTGCCATCAGTGAGACAGACAGGCCGAACACTGAAGCTTTCTTT
TRBJ2-1,-,TRBV2,TRBD1,CASSYRDRGYRETQFF,TGTGCCAGCAGTTACCGGGACAGGGGGTATCGAGAGACCCAGTTCTTC
TRBJ2-1,-,TRBV4-1,TRBD2,CASTPKRGGNEQFF,TGCGCCAGCACTCCAAAACGGGGGGGCAATGAGCAGTTCTTC
TRBJ2-1,many,TRBV20-1,TRBD2,CSASTSGTLRQFF,TGCAGTGCTAGTACTAGCGGGACCCTAAGGCAGTTCTTC
TRBJ1-3,few,TRBV9,-,CASSVAREAPGNTIYF,TGTGCCAGCAGCGTAGCTCGGGAAGCTCCTGGAAACACCATATATTTT
TRBJ2-5,few,TRBV12-3/TRBV12-4,-,CASSFGVHQETQYF,TGTGCCAGCAGTTTCGGGGTCCACCAAGAGACCCAGTACTTC
TRBJ2-7,-,TRBV20-1,-,CSGLGLSAYEQYF,TGCAGTGGATTAGGACTTTCGGCTTACGAGCAGTACTTC
TRBJ1-2,-,TRBV18,-,CASSLTGLLDGYTF,TGTGCCAGCTCACTAACGGGCCTCCTGGATGGCTACACCTTC
TRBJ1-5,few,TRBV12-3/TRBV12-4,TRBD1,CASSRTGYGNQPQHF,TGTGCCAGCAGCCGGACAGGGTACGGCAATCAGCCCCAGCATTTT
TRBJ2-1,many,TRBV20-1,TRBD2,CSVDSGRSSYNEQFF,TGCAGTGTCGACTCCGGGAGGTCCTCCTACAATGAGCAGTTCTTC
TRBJ2-7,-,TRBV7-2,TRBD2,CASSLGTSGIRGLNEQYF,TGTGCCAGCAGCTTAGGGACTAGCGGAATACGTGGGCTCAACGAGCAGTACTTC
TRBJ2-1,many,TRBV20-1,-,CSARDRSPRGYNEQFF,TGCAGTGCTAGAGATCGGTCCCCCCGGGGGTACAATGAGCAGTTCTTC
TRBJ2-5,-,TRBV29-1,-,CSVGQIRSAQYF,TGCAGCGTTGGACAGATTAGGAGTGCCCAGTACTTC
TRBJ1-4,few,TRBV28,-,CASSSASDRNEKLFF,TGTGCCAGCAGTTCCGCGTCCGATCGGAATGAAAAACTGTTTTTT
TRBJ1-3,-,TRBV7-2,-,CASSLAHGTIYF,TGTGCCAGCAGCTTAGCGCATGGCACCATATATTTT
TRBJ2-1,-,TRBV20-1,-,CSAGSASPGNEQFF,TGCAGTGCTGGATCGGCGTCCCCAGGGAATGAGCAGTTCTTC
TRBJ2-7,-,TRBV10-3,-,CAISGPPSYNKQYF,TGTGCCATCAGTGGGCCCCCGTCCTACAATAAGCAGTACTTC
TRBJ2-1,-,TRBV7-9,TRBD2,CASSATSGSLYNEQFF,TGTGCCAGCAGCGCGACTAGCGGGAGCTTATACAATGAGCAGTTCTTC